The clone carrying this TCR beta chain was counted a few times. CDR3 length: 15 amino acids. Looked up from germline, CDR1 is SGHTA and CDR2 is FQGNSA. V trimming: 6 bases; J trimming: 6 bases; junction bases outside the gene matches: 7. These data come from a study of glioma-infiltrating T cells. Amplification of TCR alpha and beta CDR3 regions from RNA used iRepertoire nested multiplex PCR. TCRdb redid the calling of the multiplex PCR reads with MiXCR, one entry per CDR3 protein. The data show approximately 100,000 distinct CDR3 sequences, with about 28% seen just once and about 40% held by the top ten.

Sequencing was performed on glioma tissue, nonneoplastic brain tissue, or PBMCs (not recorded which). This receptor was obtained from a human donor with low-grade glioma or glioblastoma, undergoing nonglioma brain surgery, or in good health (not recorded which). The rearrangement joins TRBV7-2 to TRBJ1-6, with TRBD1 identical over 8 bases. The CDR3 loop reads CASSFSGQANSPLHF. Here the CDR3 DNA reads TGTGCCAGCAGTTTCTCGGGACAGGCTAATTCACCCCTCCACTTT.